These 11 T cell receptor beta chains share one sample of origin, sequenced in a study of control samples from healthy donors and cancer patients. The data were produced by immunoSEQ multiplex PCR, yet TCRdb's version contains in-frame clones alone and is incomplete. The data hold roughly 170,000 clones, with just over 85% observed a single time. The sequenced sample consisted of blood. Receptors were obtained from a woman aged 25 to 39 in good health.

The chain has TRBV4-1 and TRBJ2-1; TRBD2 matches at 10 bases. The CDR3 is made up of 16 amino acids. From germline, CDR1 is MGHRA and CDR2 YSYEKL. V shed 4 bases and J 1 base; nucleotides not matched to a gene: 4. The DNA for the CDR3 is TGCGCCAGCAGCCCCGGACTAGCGGTTTCCTACAATGAGCAGTTCTTC. Translation: CASSPGLAVSYNEQFF.

The rearrangement links TRBV6-5 to TRBJ1-1; 9 bases map to TRBD1. CDR1 is MNHEY and CDR2 is SVGAGI in the germline V gene. V shed 6 bases and J 2 bases; nucleotides not matched to a gene: 4. This CDR3 contains 14 residues. CDR3 in amino acids: CASSWTGVNTEAFF. As DNA, the CDR3 is TGTGCCAGCAGCTGGACAGGGGTTAACACTGAAGCTTTCTTT.

This clone was detected a few times. The rearrangement joins TRBV9 to TRBJ2-3; TRBD1 matches 8 bases. After removal of 3 bases from V and 12 bases from J, the junction contained 9 bases not matched to a gene. This CDR3 has 13 residues. Germline V lookup: CDR1 SGDLS, CDR2 YYNGEE. The CDR3 sequence: CASSGDQGARQYF. The CDR3 DNA is TGTGCCAGCAGCGGGGATCAGGGGGCGAGACAGTATTTT.

The chain links TRBV4-1 to TRBJ2-7, with a tentative D call TRBD2 (5 bases). Trimming removed 1 base from V and 2 bases from J, with 9 bases in between. The CDR3 length is 14 residues. Germline lookup yields CDR1 MGHRA and CDR2 YSYEKL. The CDR3 spells CASSQGGITYEQYF. CDR3 nucleotides: TGCGCCAGCAGCCAAGGAGGGATCACCTACGAGCAGTACTTC.

The chain uses TRBV7-2 and TRBJ2-3, with 8 bases matching TRBD2. V was clipped by 5 bases and J by 1 base; unmatched bases: 8. The CDR3 is 16 residues long. CDR1 and CDR2 from the germline V gene are SGHTA and FQGNSA. The CDR3 sequence is CASSERLARGTDTQYF. The DNA for the CDR3 is TGTGCCAGCAGCGAACGACTAGCGAGAGGCACAGATACGCAGTATTTT.

The rearrangement uses TRBV28 and TRBJ2-7; 7 bases are shared with TRBD2. There are 13 residues in the CDR3. V gave up 6 bases and J gave up 2 bases; unmatched junction bases: 4. CDR1 MDHEN and CDR2 SYDVKM come from the germline V gene. Here the CDR3 DNA reads TGTGCCAGCAGGGGCGGGAGCGCCTACGAGCAGTACTTC. Translating gives CASRGGSAYEQYF.

The chain carries TRBV6-1 and TRBJ1-2; the D gene is possibly TRBD1 (6 bases). Per germline, CDR1 MNHNS and CDR2 SASEGT. The V and J ends lost 2 bases and 6 bases respectively, with 16 bases between them. The CDR3 sequence is 15 residues long. As DNA, the CDR3 is TGTGCCAGCAGTGAATACTCGGGGGCCGTAGATGGCTACACCTTC. Amino acid sequence: CASSEYSGAVDGYTF.

J is TRBJ1-5 and V is TRBV2; D might be TRBD1 (6 bases). This CDR3 has 16 residues. The germline V gene encodes CDR1 SNHLY and CDR2 FYNNEI. The V end was cut by 7 bases, the J end by 2 bases, with 18 bases between. DNA of the CDR3: TGTGCCAGCACTCCTGGGGGCAGGGTCGGCAATCAGCCCCAGCATTTT. Residues: CASTPGGRVGNQPQHF.

The J gene is TRBJ1-5, the V gene TRBV5-1; D call uncertain. The CDR3 has 13 amino acids. V lost 0 bases and J 3 bases, leaving 4 bases between the germline ends. CDR1 SGHRS and CDR2 YFSETQ come from the germline V gene. The CDR3 region has the DNA TGCGCCAGCAGCTTGGATACCAATCAGCCCCAGCATTTT. Amino acid sequence: CASSLDTNQPQHF.

The V call is TRBV19, the J call TRBJ2-6, with 9 bases aligning to TRBD1. CDR3 length: 18 residues. Germline lookup yields CDR1 LNHDA and CDR2 SQIVND (reference sequence). V gave up 8 bases and J gave up 0 bases; unmatched junction bases: 11. The CDR3 loop reads CASEKTGTGFSGANVLTF. The DNA of the CDR3 is TGTGCCAGTGAAAAAACCGGGACAGGGTTCTCTGGGGCCAACGTCCTGACTTTC. The variable domain in full, completed from reference TRBV19 and TRBJ2-6, reads DGGITQSPKYLFRKEGQNVTLSCEQNLNHDAMYWYRQDPGQGLRLIYYSQIVNDFQKGDIAEGYSVSREKKESFPLTVTSAQKNPTAFYLCASEKTGTGFSGANVLTFGAGSRLTVL.

The chain recombines TRBV5-4 with TRBJ1-1; perhaps TRBD1 as D (5 bases). Trimming cost V 4 bases and J 4 bases, with 20 bases left between them. Germline assignment: CDR1 SGHNT and CDR2 YYREEE (reference sequence). The CDR3 loop spans 16 amino acids. For the CDR3, the DNA is TGTGCCAGCAGCCCGGGTGGGGCGGGGATCGGCACTGAAGCTTTCTTT. Its protein product is CASSPGGAGIGTEAFF.